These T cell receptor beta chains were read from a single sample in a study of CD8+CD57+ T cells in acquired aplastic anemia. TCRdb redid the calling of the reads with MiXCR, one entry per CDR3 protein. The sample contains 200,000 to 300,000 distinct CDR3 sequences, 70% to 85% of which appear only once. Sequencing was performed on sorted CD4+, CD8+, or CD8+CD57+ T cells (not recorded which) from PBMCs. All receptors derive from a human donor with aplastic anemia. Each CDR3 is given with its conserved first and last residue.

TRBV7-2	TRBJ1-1	CASSLGELSENEF
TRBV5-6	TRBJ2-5	CASHVARETQYF
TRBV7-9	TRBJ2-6	CASSFQRSGGANVLTF
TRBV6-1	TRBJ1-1	CASSVTVATEAFF
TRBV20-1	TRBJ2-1	CSARATLGELSNEQFF
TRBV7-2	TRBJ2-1	CASSVYESPYNEQFF
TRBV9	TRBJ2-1	CASSLSPDNQQFF
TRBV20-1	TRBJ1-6	CSALPQGKGPINNSPLHF
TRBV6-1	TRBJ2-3	CASREWTGYTQYF
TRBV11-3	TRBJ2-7	CASSLGLTATYEQYF
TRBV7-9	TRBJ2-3	CASSLGEQETQF
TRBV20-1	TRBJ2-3	CSAEGTREGDTQYF
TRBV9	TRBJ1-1	CASGGAGGMAYF
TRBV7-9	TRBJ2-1	CASSLAAGPDTHF
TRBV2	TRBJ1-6	CASSPGTGAMSPPLHF
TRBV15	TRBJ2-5	CATTEGQTETQYF
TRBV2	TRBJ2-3	CASRDGGIDTRFF
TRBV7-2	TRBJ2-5	CASSWAGGHETQYF
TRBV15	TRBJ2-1	CTTSSPPGLAAHNEQFF
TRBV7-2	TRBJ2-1	CVSSSHGSAQFF
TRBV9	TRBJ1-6	CASSVRGYTEAFYF
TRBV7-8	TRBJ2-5	CASSSSVSWGENLYF
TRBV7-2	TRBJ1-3	CASSLGHPSYNENTIYF
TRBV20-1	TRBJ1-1	CSAKGMNSYGTEAFF
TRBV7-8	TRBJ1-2	CASSHWTAYEQYYTF
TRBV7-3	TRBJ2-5	CAHRVGAYPLTQSF
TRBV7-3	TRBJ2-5	CASSLGKEQYFESF
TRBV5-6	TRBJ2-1	CASSLEREQFF
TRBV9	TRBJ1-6	CASSSDGGNSPLHF
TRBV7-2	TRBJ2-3	CASSLAGGADCGNQYF
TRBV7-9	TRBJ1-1	CASSLRGEAFF
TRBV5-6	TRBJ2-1	CARSLERGGYYNEQFF
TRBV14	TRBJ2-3	CASSLAGGHTGEYF
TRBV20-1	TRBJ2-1	CSHTSWGYKNEQFF
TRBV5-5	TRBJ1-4	CASSGVGGEQINEKLFF
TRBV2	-	CASSIASGVYYEQYF
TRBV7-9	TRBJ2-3	CASSFARGRGTQYF
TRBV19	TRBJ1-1	CASSLDSAGYTEHFF
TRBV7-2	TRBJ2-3	CASRVAGTAAPYF
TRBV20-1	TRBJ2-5	CSARDPSKTQYF
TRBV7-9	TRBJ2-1	CASSVGVMSPSIF
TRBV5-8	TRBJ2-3	CASRQQGGARVKYF
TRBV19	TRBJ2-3	CASSDAGGTDTQYF
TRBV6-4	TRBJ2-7	CASRTPGQAYEQYF
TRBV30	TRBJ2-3	CAWTDSPGDTQYF